One sample yielded the 19 T cell receptor beta chains listed below, sequenced in a study of blood T cell repertoires in COVID-19. The method was immunoSEQ multiplex PCR; TCRdb's version includes in-frame clones alone and lacks a portion of them. The repertoire holds 300,000 to 350,000 clones, with approximately 85% as singletons. The sample consisted of PBMCs or T cells enriched from blood (not recorded which). These receptors all come from a man aged 25-45 years who had recovered from COVID-19.

This chain uses TRBV2 with TRBJ2-3, with no clear D. CDR3 length: 11 amino acids. Deletions cut 8 bases from V and 3 bases from J, with 6 bases between. Germline CDR1 and CDR2: SNHLY and FYNNEI. The CDR3 reads CASLLTDTQYF. Here the CDR3 DNA reads TGTGCCAGCCTACTTACAGATACGCAGTATTTT.

J is TRBJ2-1 and V is TRBV19; 8 positions agree with TRBD2. Looked up from germline, CDR1 is LNHDA and CDR2 is SQIVND (reference sequence). CDR3 size: 15 residues. V gave up 6 bases and J gave up 5 bases; unmatched junction bases: 9. CDR3 coding DNA: TGTGCCAGTAGCTCTTCGGGGGGGGTTGACAATGAGCAGTTCTTC. It codes for CASSSSGGVDNEQFF.

V and J are TRBV6-5 and TRBJ1-6, with TRBD1 as a possible D gene (6 bases). CDR3 length: 15 amino acids. The V gene lost 0 bases and the J gene lost 7 bases, with 10 bases spanning the gap. Germline-derived CDR1 and CDR2 are MNHEY and SVGAGI. This CDR3 is CASSYSRGANSPLHF. CDR3 DNA sequence: TGTGCCAGCAGTTACTCTCGGGGGGCGAATTCACCCCTCCACTTT.

The chain joins TRBV6-2 or TRBV6-3 to TRBJ1-2, with TRBD1 matching 7 bases. J lost 1 base, V lost 2 bases, and 10 bases had no gene match. In germline, CDR1 is MNHEY, CDR2 SVGEGT. The CDR3 has 17 amino acids. In nucleotides, the CDR3 is TGTGCCAGCAGTTACGGGGGCCGACAGGGCAATAACTATGGCTACACCTTC. The encoded protein is CASSYGGRQGNNYGYTF.

V gene TRBV2 combines with J gene TRBJ2-7, with D unresolved. This CDR3 contains 14 residues. Trimming removed 2 bases from V and 1 base from J, with 9 bases in between. Per the germline V gene, CDR1 is SNHLY and CDR2 is FYNNEI. The CDR3 here is CASSERLQSYEQYF. The CDR3 DNA is TGTGCCAGCAGTGAAAGGTTACAGTCCTACGAGCAGTACTTC.

The V and J genes are TRBV18 and TRBJ2-3; 10 nucleotides line up with TRBD1. The CDR3 contains 16 residues. V was clipped by 2 bases and J by 3 bases; unmatched bases: 5. Germline loops: CDR1 KGHSH, CDR2 LQKENI. The DNA for the CDR3 is TGTGCCAGCTCACCAACCGGGACAGGGGCGACAGATACGCAGTATTTT. Translated: CASSPTGTGATDTQYF.

The rearrangement uses TRBV30 and TRBJ2-7, with 7 bases that match TRBD2. CDR3 length equals 15 residues. With 1 base clipped from V and 4 bases from J, the junction kept 10 bases outside the gene matches. CDR1 and CDR2 (germline): GTSNPN, SVGIG (reference sequence). This chain's CDR3 is CAWSAPGTKRYEQYF. DNA for the CDR3: TGTGCCTGGAGTGCTCCCGGGACTAAGAGATACGAGCAGTACTTC. Drawing the rest from reference TRBV30 and TRBJ2-7, the complete variable domain is SQTIHQWPATLVQPVGSPLSLECTVEGTSNPNLYWYRQAAGRGLQLLFYSVGIGQISSEVPQNLSASRPQDRQFILSSKKLLLSDSGFYLCAWSAPGTKRYEQYFGPGTRLTVT.

This clone was counted a single time. One end of the junction varies from germline; a read error may be responsible. The chain carries TRBV6-5 and TRBJ1-2, with D unresolved. Germline CDR1 reads MNHEY; CDR2 reads SVGAGI. CDR3 size: 15 residues. CDR3 DNA: TGTGCCAGCAGTTACGAGGTTGGCCGGAAACGCTACGCGAACTTC. Translating gives CASSYEVGRKRYANF.

The gene calls are TRBV18 and TRBJ1-2, with TRBD1 identical over 9 bases. The CDR3 totals 14 residues. Germline loops: CDR1 KGHSH, CDR2 LQKENI. The J segment lost 2 bases and the V segment lost 6 bases, leaving 4 bases of the junction unmatched. DNA for the CDR3: TGTGCCAGCTCGACCGGGACAGGGAACTATGGCTACACCTTC. It is translated as CASSTGTGNYGYTF.

This clone was observed a few times. This rearrangement joins TRBV19 to TRBJ1-2, with a weak D call TRBD1 (6 bases). Germline loops: CDR1 LNHDA, CDR2 SQIVND (reference sequence). The CDR3 loop spans 14 amino acids. Trimming removed 5 bases at V and 2 bases at J, with 12 bases between. CDR3 nucleotide sequence: TGTGCCAGTAGTCCCCGGACAGAAAACTATGGCTACACCTTC. It specifies CASSPRTENYGYTF. Complete variable domain (other parts from reference TRBV19 and TRBJ1-2): DGGITQSPKYLFRKEGQNVTLSCEQNLNHDAMYWYRQDPGQGLRLIYYSQIVNDFQKGDIAEGYSVSREKKESFPLTVTSAQKNPTAFYLCASSPRTENYGYTFGSGTRLTVV.

The gene calls are TRBV6-5 and TRBJ1-1; TRBD1 matches at 7 bases. The V gene's germline CDR1 is MNHEY and CDR2 SVGAGI. This CDR3 has 12 residues. V was pared by 8 bases and J by 1 base, with 1 base of the junction left unmatched. The CDR3 region is CASGTENTEAFF. In DNA, the CDR3 is TGTGCCAGCGGGACAGAGAACACTGAAGCTTTCTTT.

V and J are TRBV25-1 and TRBJ1-5, with a tentative D call TRBD1 (5 bases). Trimming shortened V by 2 bases and J by 7 bases, and 15 bases separated the two germline ends. The V gene's germline CDR1 is MGHDK and CDR2 SYGVNS. The CDR3 consists of 15 residues. The CDR3 region is CASSERGWGGQPQHF. For the CDR3, the DNA is TGTGCCAGCAGTGAAAGGGGCTGGGGAGGCCAGCCCCAGCATTTT.

The chain has TRBV27 and TRBJ2-5, with TRBD1 as a possible D gene (5 bases). This CDR3 is 15 amino acids long. Germline CDR1 MNHEY, CDR2 SMNVEV (reference sequence). The V and J ends lost 0 bases and 0 bases respectively, with 8 bases between them. This CDR3 is CASSLSATDQETQYF. Here the CDR3 DNA reads TGTGCCAGCAGTTTATCCGCGACAGACCAAGAGACCCAGTACTTC.

This clone was counted once. This chain connects TRBV12-3 or TRBV12-4 to TRBJ1-2; D gene ambiguous. The CDR3 has 12 residues. V shed 4 bases and J shed 13 bases, with 16 bases lying between them. In nucleotides, the CDR3 is TGTGCCAGCAGTTCGAAATGGCCTTTTCTCACCTTC. Its protein product is CASSSKWPFLTF.

This chain links TRBV2 with TRBJ1-2; D gene uncertain. Trimming removed 7 bases at V and 3 bases at J, with 9 bases between. The CDR3 spans 12 residues. CDR1 SNHLY and CDR2 FYNNEI come from the germline V gene. The CDR3 here is CASMVADYGYTF. The CDR3 region has the DNA TGTGCCAGCATGGTGGCCGACTATGGCTACACCTTC. The full variable domain, its missing parts supplied by reference TRBV2 and TRBJ1-2, is EPEVTQTPSHQVTQMGQEVILRCVPISNHLYFYWYRQILGQKVEFLVSFYNNEISEKSEIFDDQFSVERPDGSNFTLKIRSTKLEDSAMYFCASMVADYGYTFGSGTRLTVV.

The rearrangement joins TRBV3-1 (or the pseudogene TRBV3-2) to TRBJ1-3; D not resolved. Germline loops: CDR1 LGHDT, CDR2 YNNKEL (reference sequence). This CDR3 is 12 amino acids long. Trimming removed 2 bases from V and 5 bases from J, with 4 bases in between. CDR3 DNA: TGTGCCAGCAGCCAAAACAGAAACACCATATATTTT. Amino acids: CASSQNRNTIYF.

The rearrangement links TRBV10-3 to TRBJ2-2; maybe TRBD2 (6 bases). The CDR3 sequence is 16 residues long. Germline V CDR1 and CDR2: ENHRY, SYGVKD. V was pared by 1 base and J by 3 bases, with 12 bases between. The CDR3 DNA reads as TGTGCCATCAGTGAGTGGCAGACTAGTTACACCGGGGAGCTGTTTTTT. Translation: CAISEWQTSYTGELFF.

This chain joins TRBV28 and TRBJ2-7; weak D call: TRBD1 (5 bases). The CDR3 runs 16 residues. Germline-derived CDR1 and CDR2 are MDHEN and SYDVKM. Trimming left V 4 bases short and J 0 bases short, with 16 bases between. Here the CDR3 reads CASSSGFQISSYEQYF. Here the CDR3 DNA reads TGTGCCAGCAGTTCAGGGTTTCAGATTAGCTCCTACGAGCAGTACTTC.

The chain links TRBV12-3 or TRBV12-4 to TRBJ1-5, with D perhaps matching TRBD1 (6 bases). V lost 4 bases to trimming and J lost 6 bases, with 10 bases between them. This CDR3 region has 13 residues. CDR3 coding DNA: TGTGCCAGCAGTTCAGGGGCGTCTCAGCCCCAGCATTTT. Protein: CASSSGASQPQHF.